Listed below are T cell receptor beta chains from one sample, sequenced in a study of radiotherapy plus CTLA-4 blockade in lung cancer. The assay was immunoSEQ multiplex PCR, and TCRdb's table has in-frame clones only and misses some. The sample lists 100,000 or so clones, around 81% occurring once. Sequences were derived from peripheral blood, sampled from a patient treated with radiotherapy plus ipilimumab. These receptors were taken from a human donor with non-small cell lung cancer that progressed on radiotherapy plus ipilimumab. The CDR3 runs from the conserved cysteine through the conserved F or W. Each record gives: D gene, J gene, clone size, V gene, CDR3 protein, CDR3 DNA. The D gene is left open where the match is weak. Clone size is stated in some rows and not others, as once, few, many or a class when expanded.

>TRBD1|TRBJ2-7|NA|TRBV27
CASRTHLRDSLYEQYF
TGTGCCAGCAGGACCCATCTAAGGGACAGCCTATACGAGCAGTACTTC
>TRBD1|TRBJ1-5|NA|TRBV18
CASSPGDRGVSNQPQHF
TGTGCCAGCTCCCCCGGGGACAGGGGCGTTAGCAATCAGCCCCAGCATTTT
>TRBD1|TRBJ2-7|NA|TRBV7-9
CASSARQGGYEQYF
TGTGCCAGCAGCGCGAGACAGGGGGGTTACGAGCAGTACTTC
>NA|TRBJ2-7|NA|TRBV2
CASRDNQGLTYEQYF
TGTGCCAGCAGAGACAATCAGGGGCTTACCTACGAGCAGTACTTC
>TRBD2|TRBJ2-5|NA|TRBV2
CAGIAGAKETQYF
TGTGCCGGAATAGCGGGGGCAAAAGAGACCCAGTACTTC
>NA|TRBJ2-1|NA|TRBV5-3
CARSGGQGSSYNEQFF
TGTGCCAGAAGCGGCGGGCAGGGAAGCTCCTACAATGAGCAGTTCTTC
>NA|TRBJ2-7|NA|TRBV7-9
CASSLVAGGEQYF
TGTGCCAGCAGCTTAGTCGCGGGCGGCGAGCAGTACTTC
>NA|TRBJ1-2|NA|TRBV6-6
CASSYSTAGANYGYTF
TGTGCCAGCAGTTACTCGACGGCGGGGGCTAACTATGGCTACACCTTC
>TRBD2|TRBJ2-1|NA|TRBV10-3
CAIKKAGDHEQFF
TGTGCCATCAAGAAAGCGGGAGACCATGAGCAGTTCTTC
>TRBD1|TRBJ2-7|NA|TRBV2
CASSGQGSPYEQYF
TGTGCCAGCAGTGGACAGGGATCTCCCTACGAGCAGTACTTC
>NA|TRBJ2-1|few|TRBV10-3
CAITDQDNEQFF
TGTGCCATCACTGACCAGGACAATGAGCAGTTCTTC
>TRBD1|TRBJ1-2|NA|TRBV7-2
CASSQALYPRDRGYGYTF
TGTGCCAGCAGCCAAGCCTTATACCCCAGGGACAGGGGTTATGGCTACACCTTC
>NA|TRBJ2-1|NA|TRBV5-1
CASSLGGANLNEQFF
TGCGCCAGCAGCTTAGGCGGGGCTAACCTCAATGAGCAGTTCTTC
>TRBD2|TRBJ2-7|NA|TRBV6-5
CASRPPGLAAYEQYF
TGTGCCAGCAGACCCCCGGGACTAGCGGCGTACGAGCAGTACTTC
>TRBD1|TRBJ2-1|once|TRBV19
CASSLNRGNYEQFF
TGTGCCAGTAGCCTCAACAGGGGCAACTATGAGCAGTTCTTC
>NA|TRBJ1-2|once|TRBV6-1
CASTGGIYGYTF
TGTGCCAGCACGGGAGGGATCTATGGCTACACCTTC
>NA|TRBJ2-3|NA|TRBV6-1
CASSEQGGSTDTQYF
TGTGCCAGCAGTGAGCAGGGAGGCTCCACAGATACGCAGTATTTT
>NA|TRBJ2-5|NA|TRBV4-1
CASSQDQGRGETQYF
TGCGCCAGCAGCCAAGATCAGGGCAGGGGCGAGACCCAGTACTTC
>NA|TRBJ2-7|NA|TRBV18
CASSAGTFYEQYF
TGTGCCAGCTCAGCAGGAACATTCTACGAGCAGTACTTC
>TRBD1|TRBJ1-6|NA|TRBV2
CAGLGDRSSYNSPLHF
TGTGCCGGACTAGGGGACAGGAGCTCCTATAATTCACCCCTCCACTTT
>NA|TRBJ2-7|NA|TRBV7-8
CASSLDTLYEQYF
TGTGCCAGCAGCTTAGACACCTTATACGAGCAGTACTTC
>NA|TRBJ2-6|NA|TRBV28
CACSLGAGFSGANVLTF
TGTGCCTGCTCGCTCGGGGCAGGTTTCTCTGGGGCCAACGTCCTGACTTTC
>TRBD2|TRBJ2-7|NA|TRBV28
CASSPGGGGYEQYF
TGTGCCAGCAGCCCCGGCGGGGGAGGCTACGAGCAGTACTTC
>NA|TRBJ1-4|NA|TRBV6-5
CASSYPYRVVDEKLFF
TGTGCCAGCAGTTACCCTTACAGGGTGGTAGATGAAAAACTGTTTTTT
>NA|TRBJ2-7|NA|TRBV5-6
CASRRGTGYEQYF
TGTGCCAGCAGGCGCGGTACAGGGTACGAGCAGTACTTC
>NA|TRBJ2-3|NA|TRBV7-3
CASSPSVGQGQYF
TGTGCCAGCAGCCCATCTGTGGGGCAGGGGCAGTATTTT
>TRBD2|TRBJ2-7|NA|TRBV19
CASSFIPGTSGSYEQYF
TGTGCCAGTAGTTTTATACCCGGGACTAGCGGCTCCTACGAGCAGTACTTC
>TRBD2|TRBJ2-5|NA|TRBV6-1
CASRTPSGGIETQYF
TGTGCCAGCAGGACCCCCAGCGGGGGGATTGAGACCCAGTACTTC
>NA|TRBJ1-6|NA|TRBV6-6
CASRDRHNSPLHF
TGTGCCAGCAGGGACAGACATAATTCACCCCTCCACTTT